The clone carrying this T cell receptor (beta chain) has only a few counts. The sample is drawn from a study of blood T cell repertoires in COVID-19. Only in-frame clones appear in the TCRdb table, and some are missing; sequencing was by immunoSEQ multiplex PCR. The top ten hold around 26% of the sample, which has approximately 140,000 clones, roughly 88% seen once. The V gene lost 4 bases and the J gene lost 0 bases, with 19 bases spanning the gap. Germline CDR1 is LGHDT and CDR2 is YNNKEL (reference sequence). The CDR3 loop spans 18 amino acids. The receptor was isolated from a human donor in a cohort sampled during active COVID-19. This sequence joins TRBV3-1 (or the pseudogene TRBV3-2) and TRBJ1-3; D possibly corresponds to TRBD1 (6 bases). Input material: peripheral blood. The CDR3 region is CASSLHSRGRISGNTIYF. The CDR3 DNA reads TGTGCCAGCAGCCTTCATAGCAGGGGTCGGATCTCTGGAAACACCATATATTTT.